This is a list of T cell receptor beta chains from one sample in a study of T cells in Graves' hyperthyroidism and ophthalmopathy. TCRdb processed the multiplex PCR reads anew with MiXCR; each CDR3 protein has one entry. The sample records about 560,000 distinct CDR3 sequences, around 45% being singletons. Input material: peripheral blood or thyroid tissue (not recorded which). The receptors come from a woman aged 18-29 years with Graves' hyperthyroidism. CDR3s leave out the opening cysteine and the closing phenylalanine or tryptophan. Only part of the rows carry a size: once, few, many, or a class if the clone is expanded.

TRBJ1-3 TRBV7-9 11 . ASSRGGSSTIY
TRBJ1-5 TRBV20-1 11 few SAVRDNNQPQH
TRBJ1-4 TRBV7-8 13 . ASSPSRGALEELF
TRBJ1-5 TRBV20-1 10 many SASLGNQPQH
TRBJ2-5 TRBV9 13 . ASSEESSRQGTQY
TRBJ1-3 TRBV10-3 12 . ASSSLGGRNTIY
TRBJ1-6 TRBV10-3 11 . ATRGTGNSPLH
TRBJ1-1 TRBV29-1 10 many STSPGNTEAF
TRBJ2-3 TRBV11-3 12 . ASSLVIATDTQY
TRBJ1-1 TRBV20-1 11 . SARGVQNTEAF
TRBJ2-7 TRBV7-2 12 . ASSPGSISYEQY
TRBJ2-3 TRBV7-2 10 . ASSSRVDTQY
TRBJ2-7 TRBV10-3 12 . ARHGLAGSYEQY
TRBJ2-5 TRBV9 13 many ASSPGTSMTETQY
TRBJ1-2 TRBV7-3 10 . ASSFEASGYT
TRBJ1-6 TRBV6-1 11 once ASSRRVGSPLH
TRBJ2-7 TRBV15 13 many ATSRPHGSSYEQY
TRBJ1-2 TRBV19 11 . ASSRDPNYGYT
TRBJ1-4 TRBV25-1 11 . ASSAGGEEKLF
TRBJ1-5 TRBV2 12 few ASSLEGWFQPQH
TRBJ2-5 TRBV7-7 11 many ASSPHSQETQY
TRBJ1-5 TRBV10-1 11 . ASGDGSNQPQH
TRBJ1-2 TRBV5-6 11 few ASSPRERYGYT
TRBJ2-7 TRBV12-3/TRBV12-4 9 medium-sized ASSQSYEQY
TRBJ1-5 TRBV7-6 14 . ASSLEGGIFNQPQH
TRBJ1-2 TRBV15 14 many ATSRSRTGGYYGYT
TRBJ2-6 TRBV5-1 12 many ASSLSWGANVLT
TRBJ1-2 TRBV2 15 . ASSEARVKVANYGYT
TRBJ1-5 TRBV19 15 few ASRLDRGQFTNQPQH
TRBJ2-6 TRBV7-9 12 . ASSSGPGANVLT
TRBJ1-6 TRBV5-5 14 many ASRDRRDGTNSPLH
TRBJ1-6 TRBV10-3 9 . AISEWGSFH
TRBJ2-7 TRBV3-1 10 few ASSHRTYEQY
TRBJ1-1 TRBV7-9 11 . ASSPHANTEAF
TRBJ2-5 TRBV9 14 . ASSQAPGLAGDTQY
TRBJ1-6 TRBV19 13 . AWSVRRTADSPLH
TRBJ2-7 TRBV2 11 many ASTQDSNYEQY
TRBJ2-7 TRBV15 13 many ATSREAGGLYEQY
TRBJ1-2 TRBV5-1 10 many ASSRQGRDYT
TRBJ2-7 TRBV5-1 9 many ASSLYYEQY
TRBJ1-1 TRBV6-1 13 . ASSEYPGMNTEAF
TRBJ1-4 TRBV6-1 13 . ASSRTGGGEEKLF
TRBJ2-7 TRBV9 13 few ASSGGIAGGYEQY
TRBJ1-5 TRBV25-1 13 . AWSVGGTGNQPQH
TRBJ1-1 TRBV29-1 10 . SASTMNTEAF
TRBJ2-5 TRBV2 11 once ASSWGFGETQY
TRBJ1-1 TRBV7-3 11 few ASSLTDLTEAF
TRBJ1-1 TRBV20-1 13 . SARATGVRVTEAF
TRBJ1-4 TRBV4-1 10 many ASSQEYEKLF
TRBJ2-7 TRBV7-3 13 few ASSKSSGVSYEQY
TRBJ2-1 TRBV24-1 13 . ATSDPGPRGNEQF
TRBJ1-2 TRBV20-1 11 many SAILRARDGYT